Listed below are T cell receptor beta chains from one sample, sequenced in a study of blood T cell repertoires in COVID-19. Sequenced by immunoSEQ multiplex PCR; TCRdb stores in-frame clones only, minus some. The table shows some 88,000 clones, with approximately 85% occurring only once. The sample comprised peripheral blood. The receptors derive from a man in his sixties with acute or convalescent COVID-19. Each CDR3 is given with its conserved first and last residue. The order of the fields is V gene, CDR3 length, clone size, J gene, D gene, CDR3 protein, CDR3 DNA. D genes are given only for firm matches. Rows give clone size only sometimes, using once, few, many, or a class for an expanded clone.

v_call: TRBV19; cdr3_length: 13; clone_size: -; j_call: TRBJ1-2; d_call: -; cdr3_aa: CASTGHFNYGYTF; cdr3_nt: TGTGCCAGTACGGGACATTTCAACTATGGCTACACCTTC
v_call: TRBV9; cdr3_length: 17; clone_size: -; j_call: TRBJ2-1; d_call: TRBD2; cdr3_aa: CASSVAGGPSGLNEQFF; cdr3_nt: TGTGCCAGCAGCGTAGCGGGAGGGCCCTCGGGTTTAAATGAGCAGTTCTTC
v_call: TRBV7-2; cdr3_length: 15; clone_size: -; j_call: TRBJ2-3; d_call: -; cdr3_aa: CASTLSGGGTDTQYF; cdr3_nt: TGTGCCAGCACCTTATCGGGCGGGGGCACAGATACGCAGTATTTT
v_call: TRBV15; cdr3_length: 15; clone_size: -; j_call: TRBJ2-1; d_call: -; cdr3_aa: CATSRDFSSYNEQFF; cdr3_nt: TGTGCCACCAGCAGAGATTTCAGCTCCTACAATGAGCAGTTCTTC
v_call: TRBV24-1; cdr3_length: 16; clone_size: -; j_call: TRBJ2-3; d_call: TRBD1; cdr3_aa: CATSDGGQGMTDTQYF; cdr3_nt: TGTGCCACCAGTGATGGGGGACAGGGAATGACAGATACGCAGTATTTT
v_call: TRBV6-5; cdr3_length: 12; clone_size: -; j_call: TRBJ1-1; d_call: TRBD1; cdr3_aa: CATQGERTEAFF; cdr3_nt: TGTGCCACCCAGGGGGAAAGAACTGAAGCTTTCTTT
v_call: TRBV9; cdr3_length: 14; clone_size: medium-sized; j_call: TRBJ2-7; d_call: -; cdr3_aa: CASSVDPRRYEQYF; cdr3_nt: TGTGCCAGCAGCGTAGATCCTAGGCGGTACGAGCAGTACTTC
v_call: TRBV14; cdr3_length: 14; clone_size: -; j_call: TRBJ2-5; d_call: -; cdr3_aa: CASSRRDFQETQYF; cdr3_nt: TGTGCCAGCAGCCGCCGGGATTTTCAAGAGACCCAGTACTTC
v_call: TRBV4-2; cdr3_length: 18; clone_size: -; j_call: TRBJ2-5; d_call: TRBD2; cdr3_aa: CASSQDTPRLAGGETQYF; cdr3_nt: TGTGCCAGCAGCCAAGATACCCCCCGACTAGCGGGTGGAGAGACCCAGTACTTC
v_call: TRBV10-3; cdr3_length: 16; clone_size: -; j_call: TRBJ2-3; d_call: TRBD2; cdr3_aa: CAISETSGVSTDTQYF; cdr3_nt: TGTGCCATCAGTGAGACTAGCGGGGTTAGCACAGATACGCAGTATTTT
v_call: TRBV5-1; cdr3_length: 17; clone_size: -; j_call: TRBJ2-7; d_call: TRBD1; cdr3_aa: CASSRRERDRELRMQYF; cdr3_nt: TGCGCCAGCAGCAGACGGGAGAGGGACAGGGAGTTACGCATGCAGTACTTC
v_call: TRBV9; cdr3_length: 15; clone_size: few; j_call: TRBJ1-2; d_call: TRBD1; cdr3_aa: CASSVGAGGHYGYTF; cdr3_nt: TGTGCCAGCAGCGTAGGGGCAGGGGGCCACTATGGCTACACCTTC
v_call: TRBV7-2; cdr3_length: 14; clone_size: -; j_call: TRBJ1-2; d_call: -; cdr3_aa: CASSIDGGLYGYTF; cdr3_nt: TGTGCCAGCAGCATCGACGGAGGGCTCTATGGCTACACCTTC
v_call: TRBV5-4; cdr3_length: 15; clone_size: -; j_call: TRBJ2-3; d_call: TRBD2; cdr3_aa: CASSSLAGGTDTQYF; cdr3_nt: TGTGCCAGCAGCTCCCTAGCGGGGGGGACAGATACGCAGTATTTT
v_call: TRBV11-2; cdr3_length: 13; clone_size: -; j_call: TRBJ1-1; d_call: -; cdr3_aa: CASSPTANTEAFF; cdr3_nt: TGTGCCAGCAGCCCCACAGCGAACACTGAAGCTTTCTTT
v_call: TRBV6-5; cdr3_length: 16; clone_size: -; j_call: TRBJ2-1; d_call: TRBD1; cdr3_aa: CASSYSRIDRGDEQFF; cdr3_nt: TGTGCCAGCAGTTACTCCAGAATCGACAGGGGTGATGAGCAGTTCTTC
v_call: TRBV29-1; cdr3_length: 13; clone_size: -; j_call: TRBJ2-3; d_call: TRBD1; cdr3_aa: CSARQGGTDTQYF; cdr3_nt: TGCAGCGCCCGACAGGGCGGCACAGATACGCAGTATTTT
v_call: TRBV19; cdr3_length: 17; clone_size: many; j_call: TRBJ1-5; d_call: -; cdr3_aa: CASSPRGRGRRNQPQHF; cdr3_nt: TGTGCCAGTAGTCCTCGCGGGAGGGGGAGGAGAAATCAGCCCCAGCATTTT
v_call: TRBV13; cdr3_length: 13; clone_size: -; j_call: TRBJ2-1; d_call: -; cdr3_aa: CASSLGSGNEQFF; cdr3_nt: TGTGCCAGCAGCTTAGGGTCGGGGAATGAGCAGTTCTTC
v_call: TRBV5-1; cdr3_length: 16; clone_size: -; j_call: TRBJ1-1; d_call: TRBD1; cdr3_aa: CASSLGTGGMNTEAFF; cdr3_nt: TGCGCCAGCAGTCTAGGGACAGGGGGAATGAACACTGAAGCTTTCTTT
v_call: TRBV7-7; cdr3_length: 13; clone_size: -; j_call: TRBJ2-1; d_call: TRBD2; cdr3_aa: CASSHTSASEQFF; cdr3_nt: TGTGCCAGCAGTCACACTAGCGCAAGTGAGCAGTTCTTC
v_call: TRBV6-5; cdr3_length: 15; clone_size: -; j_call: TRBJ2-3; d_call: TRBD2; cdr3_aa: CASGGLAGDTDTQYF; cdr3_nt: TGTGCCAGCGGGGGACTAGCGGGGGACACAGATACGCAGTATTTT
v_call: TRBV7-2; cdr3_length: 18; clone_size: many; j_call: TRBJ1-1; d_call: TRBD1; cdr3_aa: CASSLRAGTGDLNTEAFF; cdr3_nt: TGTGCCAGCAGCTTAAGGGCCGGGACAGGGGACTTGAACACTGAAGCTTTCTTT
v_call: TRBV7-8; cdr3_length: 17; clone_size: -; j_call: TRBJ2-2; d_call: TRBD2; cdr3_aa: CASSLVSSGAPTGELFF; cdr3_nt: TGTGCCAGCAGCTTAGTTTCTAGCGGGGCGCCCACCGGGGAGCTGTTTTTT
v_call: TRBV11-2; cdr3_length: 16; clone_size: -; j_call: TRBJ2-2; d_call: TRBD1; cdr3_aa: CASSLRQGAHTGELFF; cdr3_nt: TGTGCCAGCAGCCTAAGACAGGGGGCGCACACCGGGGAGCTGTTTTTT
v_call: TRBV9; cdr3_length: 14; clone_size: -; j_call: TRBJ1-1; d_call: -; cdr3_aa: CASSAKMWRTEAFF; cdr3_nt: TGTGCCAGCAGCGCCAAGATGTGGAGGACTGAAGCTTTCTTT
v_call: TRBV5-1; cdr3_length: 15; clone_size: -; j_call: TRBJ2-1; d_call: TRBD2; cdr3_aa: CASSLDSGRAWEQFF; cdr3_nt: TGCGCCAGCAGCTTGGACAGCGGGAGGGCGTGGGAGCAGTTCTTC
v_call: TRBV11-2; cdr3_length: 15; clone_size: -; j_call: TRBJ1-3; d_call: -; cdr3_aa: CASSFTAVSGNTIYF; cdr3_nt: TGTGCCAGCAGCTTTACAGCAGTGTCCGGAAACACCATATATTTT
v_call: TRBV7-2; cdr3_length: 15; clone_size: -; j_call: TRBJ1-6; d_call: TRBD1; cdr3_aa: CASSSQGADNSPLHF; cdr3_nt: TGTGCCAGCAGCTCACAGGGGGCCGATAATTCACCCCTCCACTTT
v_call: TRBV2; cdr3_length: 14; clone_size: -; j_call: TRBJ2-7; d_call: -; cdr3_aa: CASTPGTAGYEQYF; cdr3_nt: TGTGCCAGCACTCCAGGGACCGCGGGGTACGAGCAGTACTTC
v_call: TRBV13; cdr3_length: 14; clone_size: -; j_call: TRBJ2-7; d_call: -; cdr3_aa: CASSLGDRTHEQYF; cdr3_nt: TGTGCCAGCAGCCTCGGAGACAGGACCCACGAGCAGTACTTC
v_call: TRBV18; cdr3_length: 14; clone_size: -; j_call: TRBJ2-5; d_call: TRBD1; cdr3_aa: CASSPLGQQETQYF; cdr3_nt: TGTGCCAGCTCACCCTTGGGACAGCAAGAGACCCAGTACTTC
v_call: TRBV7-2; cdr3_length: 15; clone_size: once; j_call: TRBJ2-3; d_call: -; cdr3_aa: CASSLASGRTDTQYF; cdr3_nt: TGTGCCAGCAGCTTAGCTAGCGGACGCACAGATACGCAGTATTTT
v_call: TRBV7-9; cdr3_length: 15; clone_size: -; j_call: TRBJ2-3; d_call: TRBD1; cdr3_aa: CASSPDRVKTDTQYF; cdr3_nt: TGTGCCAGCAGCCCGGACAGGGTGAAAACAGATACGCAGTATTTT
v_call: TRBV21-1; cdr3_length: 13; clone_size: -; j_call: TRBJ2-5; d_call: -; cdr3_aa: CASTLLARETQYF; cdr3_nt: TGTGCCAGCACCCTTCTAGCGAGGGAGACCCAGTACTTC
v_call: TRBV11-2; cdr3_length: 16; clone_size: -; j_call: TRBJ1-2; d_call: TRBD1; cdr3_aa: CASSLNVGQVVRGYTF; cdr3_nt: TGTGCCAGCAGCTTGAATGTGGGACAGGTAGTGAGGGGCTACACCTTC
v_call: TRBV5-6; cdr3_length: 16; clone_size: -; j_call: TRBJ2-5; d_call: TRBD1; cdr3_aa: CASSLVTGMYQETQYF; cdr3_nt: TGTGCCAGCAGCTTAGTGACAGGGATGTACCAAGAGACCCAGTACTTC
v_call: TRBV24-1; cdr3_length: 20; clone_size: -; j_call: TRBJ2-3; d_call: -; cdr3_aa: CATSGRGHSKSQGRADTQYF; cdr3_nt: TGTGCCACCAGTGGGAGGGGCCACAGCAAAAGCCAGGGGAGGGCAGATACGCAGTATTTT
v_call: TRBV5-1; cdr3_length: 13; clone_size: -; j_call: TRBJ2-7; d_call: TRBD2; cdr3_aa: CASSPGTTDEQYF; cdr3_nt: TGCGCCAGCAGCCCCGGGACTACCGACGAGCAGTACTTC
v_call: TRBV2; cdr3_length: 16; clone_size: -; j_call: TRBJ2-7; d_call: TRBD2; cdr3_aa: CASRPLLAPSSYEQYF; cdr3_nt: TGTGCCAGCAGGCCGCTACTAGCGCCGAGCTCCTACGAGCAGTACTTC
v_call: TRBV5-6; cdr3_length: 13; clone_size: -; j_call: TRBJ1-2; d_call: TRBD1; cdr3_aa: CASSPTGGRGYTF; cdr3_nt: TGTGCCAGCAGCCCGACAGGGGGACGCGGCTACACCTTC
v_call: TRBV6-4; cdr3_length: 17; clone_size: -; j_call: TRBJ2-2; d_call: TRBD2; cdr3_aa: CASSGLAGAANTGELFF; cdr3_nt: TGTGCCAGCTCGGGACTAGCGGGGGCCGCGAACACCGGGGAGCTGTTTTTT
v_call: TRBV29-1; cdr3_length: 16; clone_size: -; j_call: TRBJ2-1; d_call: TRBD2; cdr3_aa: CSGLAGGPGTYNEQFF; cdr3_nt: TGCAGCGGACTAGCGGGAGGGCCAGGGACCTACAATGAGCAGTTCTTC
v_call: TRBV5-1; cdr3_length: 15; clone_size: -; j_call: TRBJ2-1; d_call: TRBD2; cdr3_aa: CASRLGTSAHNEQFF; cdr3_nt: TGCGCCAGCAGGCTTGGGACTAGCGCACACAATGAGCAGTTCTTC
v_call: TRBV11-1; cdr3_length: 16; clone_size: -; j_call: TRBJ1-1; d_call: TRBD1; cdr3_aa: CASSLDLQGRNTEAFF; cdr3_nt: TGTGCCAGCAGCTTGGACTTACAGGGGAGGAACACTGAAGCTTTCTTT
v_call: TRBV6-5; cdr3_length: 14; clone_size: once; j_call: TRBJ2-7; d_call: TRBD1; cdr3_aa: CASSYRDRRYEQYF; cdr3_nt: TGTGCCAGCAGTTACCGGGACAGACGGTACGAGCAGTACTTC
v_call: TRBV3-1/TRBV3-2; cdr3_length: 14; clone_size: -; j_call: TRBJ2-7; d_call: TRBD2; cdr3_aa: CASRHPGTSGEQYF; cdr3_nt: TGTGCCAGCAGACATCCTGGGACTAGCGGCGAGCAGTACTTC
v_call: TRBV28; cdr3_length: 15; clone_size: -; j_call: TRBJ2-7; d_call: TRBD1; cdr3_aa: CASSPTRDRGHEQYF; cdr3_nt: TGTGCCAGCAGCCCAACCCGGGACAGGGGACACGAGCAGTACTTC
v_call: TRBV20-1; cdr3_length: 14; clone_size: -; j_call: TRBJ1-6; d_call: TRBD1; cdr3_aa: CSASGTAYNSPLHF; cdr3_nt: TGCAGTGCTAGTGGGACAGCCTATAATTCACCCCTCCACTTT
v_call: TRBV6-5; cdr3_length: 15; clone_size: once; j_call: TRBJ1-3; d_call: -; cdr3_aa: CASSYGGGTGNTIYF; cdr3_nt: TGTGCCAGCAGTTACGGGGGGGGCACTGGAAACACCATATATTTT
v_call: TRBV15; cdr3_length: 20; clone_size: -; j_call: TRBJ1-6; d_call: -; cdr3_aa: CATSRERERGFSSYNSPLHF; cdr3_nt: TGTGCCACCAGCAGAGAGAGGGAACGGGGTTTTAGCTCCTATAATTCACCCCTCCACTTT
v_call: TRBV5-1; cdr3_length: 15; clone_size: -; j_call: TRBJ1-1; d_call: -; cdr3_aa: CASGSGGADNTEAFF; cdr3_nt: TGCGCCAGCGGGTCTGGGGGGGCTGATAACACTGAAGCTTTCTTT
v_call: TRBV4-3; cdr3_length: 18; clone_size: -; j_call: TRBJ2-3; d_call: TRBD1; cdr3_aa: CASSQDSGEGAGADTQYF; cdr3_nt: TGCGCCAGCAGCCAAGATTCAGGTGAGGGGGCAGGGGCAGATACGCAGTATTTT
v_call: TRBV6-4; cdr3_length: 14; clone_size: -; j_call: TRBJ2-1; d_call: TRBD1; cdr3_aa: CASSAETGPYEQFF; cdr3_nt: TGTGCCAGCAGTGCAGAGACAGGGCCCTATGAGCAGTTCTTC
v_call: TRBV30; cdr3_length: 14; clone_size: -; j_call: TRBJ1-6; d_call: -; cdr3_aa: CAWSPDRGNSPLHF; cdr3_nt: TGTGCCTGGAGTCCAGATAGAGGCAATTCACCCCTCCACTTT